This record covers a single T cell receptor beta chain. The antigen remains undetermined. The data were taken from a study of brain T cells in children with intractable seizures. Broader study findings: Patients' HCMV serostatus was unknown; virus specificity rests on CDR3 similarity alone. Absence of clones before surgery may stem from lower sequencing depth.

Germline CDR1 reads LGHDT; CDR2 reads YNNKEL (reference sequence). The V and J ends lost 5 bases and 7 bases respectively, with 20 bases between them. The CDR3 is 15 amino acids. Here immunoSEQ multiplex PCR was the method, and the copy in TCRdb shows in-frame clones only, minus some. The repertoire has 340,000 or so clones, roughly 93% of them found once; the top ten carry about 5.8%. Time point in this sample: blood from clinic visit 5 months post-surgery; TSC patient then seizure free. Before surgery, patients took at least one anti-epileptic drug. V is TRBV3-1 (or the pseudogene TRBV3-2) and J is TRBJ1-2, with D uncertain. The sample was peripheral blood, taken 4 to 5 months after surgery. The clonotype comes from a boy younger than two with tuberous sclerosis and intractable seizures. DNA of the CDR3: TGTGCCAGCAGCGAGGTTGGGCAGACCCTAGGTGGCTACACCTTC. Protein product: CASSEVGQTLGGYTF.